The clone carrying this T cell receptor (beta chain) occurred a few times. One entry per CDR3 protein, called by TCRdb with MiXCR from the 5' RACE reads. The profile covers 610,000 or so distinct CDR3 sequences, with about 12% appearing a single time and 14% to 15% taken by the ten largest. The CDR3 runs to 15 residues. Germline values: CDR1 DFQATT, CDR2 SNEGSKA (reference sequence). The ends lost 0 bases at V and 2 bases at J; junction bases unmatched: 5. This sample was taken from a study of T cells after yellow fever vaccination. J is TRBJ1-1 and V is TRBV20-1, with 8 positions matching TRBD1. The sample was PBMCs, taken on the day of the yellow fever booster vaccination. The source of this sequence is a man aged 30 to 45 who received the YFV17D yellow fever vaccine. The CDR3 spells CSARDPDRVNTEAFF. CDR3 bases: TGCAGTGCTAGAGATCCGGACAGGGTAAACACTGAAGCTTTCTTT.